The rows below give T cell receptor beta chains drawn from one sample of a study of blood T cell repertoires in COVID-19. The protocol was immunoSEQ multiplex PCR, while the TCRdb copy is restricted to in-frame clones and leaves out a portion. Of 200,000 to 250,000 clones in the sample, under 95% were seen once. Input material: PBMCs or T cells enriched from blood (not recorded which). The receptors come from a woman between 18 and 29 years old who had recovered from COVID-19. Each CDR3 is given with its conserved first and last residue. The order of the fields is J gene, D gene, V gene, CDR3 DNA, CDR3 protein. D genes are given only for firm matches.

j_gene: TRBJ1-1; d_gene: TRBD1; v_gene: TRBV29-1; CDR3nt: TGCAGCGTTGAAGGGGACAGGGGGAACACTGAAGCTTTCTTT; CDR3aa: CSVEGDRGNTEAFF
j_gene: TRBJ2-5; d_gene: -; v_gene: TRBV28; CDR3nt: TGTGCCAGCTCCTATTCCACAGGGTTGAAAGAGACCCAGTACTTC; CDR3aa: CASSYSTGLKETQYF
j_gene: TRBJ2-7; d_gene: -; v_gene: TRBV7-9; CDR3nt: TGTGCCAGCAGCACGACAGAATACTCCTACGAGCAGTACTTC; CDR3aa: CASSTTEYSYEQYF
j_gene: TRBJ1-2; d_gene: -; v_gene: TRBV7-2; CDR3nt: TGTGCCAGCAGCTTCAGCGGTGACTATGGCTACACCTTC; CDR3aa: CASSFSGDYGYTF
j_gene: TRBJ1-2; d_gene: -; v_gene: TRBV28; CDR3nt: TGTGCCAGCAGTTATTCCGGCTATGGCTACACCTTC; CDR3aa: CASSYSGYGYTF
j_gene: TRBJ2-7; d_gene: -; v_gene: TRBV6-6; CDR3nt: TGTGCCAGCAGTTACTCGAGGGCCTACGAGCAGTACTTC; CDR3aa: CASSYSRAYEQYF
j_gene: TRBJ1-2; d_gene: -; v_gene: TRBV6-5; CDR3nt: TGTGCCAGCAGTTACTCGAGGAGTAATGGCTACACCTTC; CDR3aa: CASSYSRSNGYTF
j_gene: TRBJ2-4; d_gene: -; v_gene: TRBV9; CDR3nt: TGTGCCAGCAGCGTTGAGGGAGGTAAAAACATTCAGTACTTC; CDR3aa: CASSVEGGKNIQYF
j_gene: TRBJ2-1; d_gene: -; v_gene: TRBV28; CDR3nt: TGTGCCAGCAGGAACCTACAGGGAGATGAGCAGTTCTTC; CDR3aa: CASRNLQGDEQFF
j_gene: TRBJ2-5; d_gene: -; v_gene: TRBV20-1; CDR3nt: TGCAGTGCTAGTAGGACAGCTAGGGTAGAGACCCAGTACTTC; CDR3aa: CSASRTARVETQYF
j_gene: TRBJ1-5; d_gene: -; v_gene: TRBV7-2; CDR3nt: TGTGCCAGCAGCTTACAGGGGAGCAATCAGCCCCAGCATTTT; CDR3aa: CASSLQGSNQPQHF
j_gene: TRBJ1-3; d_gene: TRBD1; v_gene: TRBV19; CDR3nt: TGTGCCAGTAGTATAGTGACAGGGGGGACTGGAAACACCATATATTTT; CDR3aa: CASSIVTGGTGNTIYF
j_gene: TRBJ2-1; d_gene: TRBD1; v_gene: TRBV3-1/TRBV3-2; CDR3nt: TGTGCCAGCAGCCACCTGGGACAGAACAATGAGCAGTTCTTC; CDR3aa: CASSHLGQNNEQFF
j_gene: TRBJ1-3; d_gene: -; v_gene: TRBV10-3; CDR3nt: TGTGCCATCAGGTCAGGGTCTGGAAACACCATATATTTT; CDR3aa: CAIRSGSGNTIYF
j_gene: TRBJ2-5; d_gene: -; v_gene: TRBV4-1; CDR3nt: TGCGCCAGCAGCCAAGAAGGGAGTTCAGAGACCCAGTACTTC; CDR3aa: CASSQEGSSETQYF
j_gene: TRBJ1-2; d_gene: -; v_gene: TRBV28; CDR3nt: TGTGCCAGCACCGCAGGGAATGGCTACACCTTC; CDR3aa: CASTAGNGYTF
j_gene: TRBJ1-5; d_gene: TRBD1; v_gene: TRBV6-2/TRBV6-3; CDR3nt: TGTGCCAGCAGTTATCACCGCGCAAGACAGGGGAGATTGGGTCAGCCCCAGCATTTT; CDR3aa: CASSYHRARQGRLGQPQHF
j_gene: TRBJ1-1; d_gene: -; v_gene: TRBV19; CDR3nt: TGTGCCAGTATACGAGTTGGATCCGGGGGGGTTGAAGCTTTCTTT; CDR3aa: CASIRVGSGGVEAFF
j_gene: TRBJ2-1; d_gene: TRBD2; v_gene: TRBV7-8; CDR3nt: TGTGCCAGCAGTCCGACTAGCGGGAAATACAATGAGCAGTTCTTC; CDR3aa: CASSPTSGKYNEQFF
j_gene: TRBJ2-3; d_gene: -; v_gene: TRBV7-9; CDR3nt: TGTGCCAGCAGCTTGGCCGTTACAGATACGCAGTATTTT; CDR3aa: CASSLAVTDTQYF
j_gene: TRBJ1-4; d_gene: -; v_gene: TRBV7-2; CDR3nt: TGTGCCAGCAGCTTAGGCAGAGGTGAAAAACTGTTTTTT; CDR3aa: CASSLGRGEKLFF
j_gene: TRBJ1-4; d_gene: TRBD1; v_gene: TRBV6-2/TRBV6-3; CDR3nt: TGTGCCAGCAGCTACTTAAGGGGGACAGTTTCGGAACTGTTTTTT; CDR3aa: CASSYLRGTVSELFF
j_gene: TRBJ1-2; d_gene: -; v_gene: TRBV6-1; CDR3nt: TGTGCCAGCAGTGCGACAGTCTTCTATGGCTACACCTTC; CDR3aa: CASSATVFYGYTF